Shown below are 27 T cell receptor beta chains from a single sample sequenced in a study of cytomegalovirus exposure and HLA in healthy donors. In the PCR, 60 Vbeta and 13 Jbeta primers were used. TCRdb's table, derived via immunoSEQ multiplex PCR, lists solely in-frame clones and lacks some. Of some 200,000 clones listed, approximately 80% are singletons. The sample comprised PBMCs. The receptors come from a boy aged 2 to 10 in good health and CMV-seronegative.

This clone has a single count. The CDR3 loop is CASSSRTGNTIYF. The CDR3, as DNA: TGTGCCAGCAGCTCGAGGACAGGAAACACCATATATTTT. V is TRBV7-2 and J is TRBJ1-3; D is possibly TRBD1 (5 bases). This CDR3 region has 13 residues. V was pared by 4 bases and J by 4 bases, with 8 bases between. Per the germline V gene, CDR1 is SGHTA and CDR2 is FQGNSA. Complete variable domain (other parts from reference TRBV7-2 and TRBJ1-3): GAGVSQSPSNKVTEKGKDVELRCDPISGHTALYWYRQSLGQGLEFLIYFQGNSAPDKSGLPSDRFSAERTGGSVSTLTIQRTQQEDSAVYLCASSSRTGNTIYFGEGSWLTVV.

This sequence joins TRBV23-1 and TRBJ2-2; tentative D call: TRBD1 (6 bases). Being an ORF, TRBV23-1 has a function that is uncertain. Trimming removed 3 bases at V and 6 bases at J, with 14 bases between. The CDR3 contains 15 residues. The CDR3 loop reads CASSQYRVRAGELFF. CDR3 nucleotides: TGCGCCAGCAGTCAGTACAGGGTCAGGGCCGGGGAGCTGTTTTTT.

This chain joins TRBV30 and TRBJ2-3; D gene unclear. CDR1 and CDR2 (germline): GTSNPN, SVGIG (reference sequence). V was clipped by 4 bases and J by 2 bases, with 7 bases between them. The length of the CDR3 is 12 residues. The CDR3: CAWNPDTDTQYF. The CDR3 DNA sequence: TGTGCCTGGAACCCAGACACAGATACGCAGTATTTT.

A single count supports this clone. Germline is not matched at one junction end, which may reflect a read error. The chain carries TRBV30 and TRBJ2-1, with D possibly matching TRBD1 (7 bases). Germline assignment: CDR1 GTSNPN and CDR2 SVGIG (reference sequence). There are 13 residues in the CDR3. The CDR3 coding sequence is TGTGCCTGGGCGGGACAGCGATACAATGGGCAGTTCTTC. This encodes CAWAGQRYNGQFF.

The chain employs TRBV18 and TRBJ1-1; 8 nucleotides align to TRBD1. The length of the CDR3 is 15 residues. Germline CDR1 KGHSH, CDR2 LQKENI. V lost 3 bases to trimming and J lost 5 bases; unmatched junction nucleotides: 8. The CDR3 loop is CASSPRQGSYTEAFF. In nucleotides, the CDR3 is TGTGCCAGCTCACCTCGACAGGGGTCATATACTGAAGCTTTCTTT.

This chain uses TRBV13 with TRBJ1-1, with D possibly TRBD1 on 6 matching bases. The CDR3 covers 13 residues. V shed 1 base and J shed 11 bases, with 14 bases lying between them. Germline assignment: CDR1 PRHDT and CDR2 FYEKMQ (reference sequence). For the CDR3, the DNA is TGTGCCAGCAGCTTAGCCCCCAACAGGGTTGCTTTCTTT. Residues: CASSLAPNRVAFF.

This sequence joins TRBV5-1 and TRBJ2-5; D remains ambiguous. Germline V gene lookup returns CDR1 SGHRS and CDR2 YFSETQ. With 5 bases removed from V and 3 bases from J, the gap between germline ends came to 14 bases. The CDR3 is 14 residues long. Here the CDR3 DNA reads TGCGCCAGCAGTTTGACCGGGTCGGAAGAGACCCAGTACTTC. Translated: CASSLTGSEETQYF.

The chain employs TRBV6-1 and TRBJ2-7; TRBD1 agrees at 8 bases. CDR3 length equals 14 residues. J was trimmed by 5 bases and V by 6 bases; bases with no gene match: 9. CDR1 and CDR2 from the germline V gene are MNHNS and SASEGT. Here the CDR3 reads CASRLTGEVNEQYF. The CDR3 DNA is TGTGCCAGCAGGCTGACAGGGGAAGTTAACGAGCAGTACTTC.

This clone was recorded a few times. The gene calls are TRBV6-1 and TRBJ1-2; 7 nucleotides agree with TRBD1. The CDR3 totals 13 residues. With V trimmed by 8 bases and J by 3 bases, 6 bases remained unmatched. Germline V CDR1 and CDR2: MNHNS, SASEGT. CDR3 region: CASQRDSDYGYTF. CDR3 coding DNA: TGTGCCAGCCAAAGGGACAGCGACTATGGCTACACCTTC.

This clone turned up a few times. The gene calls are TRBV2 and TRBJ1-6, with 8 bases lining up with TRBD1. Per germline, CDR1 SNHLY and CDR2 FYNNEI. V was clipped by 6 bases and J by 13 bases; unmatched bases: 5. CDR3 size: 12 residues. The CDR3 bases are TGTGCCAGCAGCGCCGACAGGGGCCCCCTCCACTTT. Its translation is CASSADRGPLHF. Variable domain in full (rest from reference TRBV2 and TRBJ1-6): EPEVTQTPSHQVTQMGQEVILRCVPISNHLYFYWYRQILGQKVEFLVSFYNNEISEKSEIFDDQFSVERPDGSNFTLKIRSTKLEDSAMYFCASSADRGPLHFGNGTRLTVT.

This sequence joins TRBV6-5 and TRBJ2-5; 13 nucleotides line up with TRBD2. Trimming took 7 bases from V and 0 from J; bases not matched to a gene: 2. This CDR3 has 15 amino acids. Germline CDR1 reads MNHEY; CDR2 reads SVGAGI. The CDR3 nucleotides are TGTGCCAGCAACGGACTAGCGGGGGACCAAGAGACCCAGTACTTC. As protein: CASNGLAGDQETQYF.

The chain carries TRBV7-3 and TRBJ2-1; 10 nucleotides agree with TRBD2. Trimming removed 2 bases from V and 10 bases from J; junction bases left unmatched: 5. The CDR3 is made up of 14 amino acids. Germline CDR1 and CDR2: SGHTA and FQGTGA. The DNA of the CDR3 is TGTGCCAGCAGCTTAGATATAGCGGGGGGCGAGCAGTTCTTC. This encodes CASSLDIAGGEQFF. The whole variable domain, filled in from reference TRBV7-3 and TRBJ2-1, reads GAGVSQTPSNKVTEKGKYVELRCDPISGHTALYWYRQSLGQGPEFLIYFQGTGAADDSGLPNDRFFAVRPEGSVSTLKIQRTERGDSAVYLCASSLDIAGGEQFFGPGTRLTVL.

The CDR3 region is CASSQDRPGTGEYEQYF. In DNA form, the CDR3 reads TGCGCCAGCAGCCAAGATCGTCCCGGGACAGGGGAATACGAGCAGTACTTC. This chain uses TRBV4-1 with TRBJ2-5, with 10 bases lining up with TRBD1. TRBJ2-7 matches the DNA end more closely, so the J call is doubtful. Germline-derived CDR1 and CDR2 are MGHRA and YSYEKL. The CDR3 is 17 residues long.

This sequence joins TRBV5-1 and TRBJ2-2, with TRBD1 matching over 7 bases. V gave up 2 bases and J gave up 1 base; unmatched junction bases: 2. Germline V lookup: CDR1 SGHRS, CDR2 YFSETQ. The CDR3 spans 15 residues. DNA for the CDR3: TGCGCCAGCAGCTTTCGACAGGGGAACACCGGGGAGCTGTTTTTT. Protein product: CASSFRQGNTGELFF.

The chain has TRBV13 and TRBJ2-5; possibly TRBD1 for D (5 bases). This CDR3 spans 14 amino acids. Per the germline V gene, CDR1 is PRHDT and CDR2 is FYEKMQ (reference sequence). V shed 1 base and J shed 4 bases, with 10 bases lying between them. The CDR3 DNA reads TGTGCCAGCAGCTTAGAGTCTAGGGGAGAGACCCAGTACTTC. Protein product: CASSLESRGETQYF.

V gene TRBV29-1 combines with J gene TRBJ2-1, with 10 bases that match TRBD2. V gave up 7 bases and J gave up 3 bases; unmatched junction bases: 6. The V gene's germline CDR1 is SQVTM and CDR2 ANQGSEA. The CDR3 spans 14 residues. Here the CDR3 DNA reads TGCAGCGCAATTCTAGCGGGAGTCTACAATGAGCAGTTCTTC. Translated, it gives CSAILAGVYNEQFF.

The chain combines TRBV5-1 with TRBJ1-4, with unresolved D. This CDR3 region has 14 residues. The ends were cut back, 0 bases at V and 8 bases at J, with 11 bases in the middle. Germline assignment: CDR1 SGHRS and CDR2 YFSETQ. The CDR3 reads CASSLGGSGEKLFF. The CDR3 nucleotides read TGCGCCAGCAGCTTGGGTGGCAGCGGGGAAAAACTGTTTTTT.

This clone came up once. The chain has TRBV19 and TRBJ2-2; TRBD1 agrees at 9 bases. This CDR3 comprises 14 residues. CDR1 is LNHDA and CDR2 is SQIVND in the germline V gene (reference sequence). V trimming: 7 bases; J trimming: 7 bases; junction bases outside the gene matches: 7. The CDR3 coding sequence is TGTGCCAGTACGGACAGGGGAGGAGTCGGGGAGCTGTTTTTT. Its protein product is CASTDRGGVGELFF. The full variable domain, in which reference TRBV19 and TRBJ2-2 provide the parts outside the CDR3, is DGGITQSPKYLFRKEGQNVTLSCEQNLNHDAMYWYRQDPGQGLRLIYYSQIVNDFQKGDIAEGYSVSREKKESFPLTVTSAQKNPTAFYLCASTDRGGVGELFFGEGSRLTVL.

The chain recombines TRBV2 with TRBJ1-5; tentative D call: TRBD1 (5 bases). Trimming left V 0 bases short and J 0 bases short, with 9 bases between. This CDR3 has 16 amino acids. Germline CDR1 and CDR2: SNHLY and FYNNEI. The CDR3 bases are TGTGCCAGCAGTGAAGCTCCAGGGCATAGCAATCAGCCCCAGCATTTT. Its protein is CASSEAPGHSNQPQHF.

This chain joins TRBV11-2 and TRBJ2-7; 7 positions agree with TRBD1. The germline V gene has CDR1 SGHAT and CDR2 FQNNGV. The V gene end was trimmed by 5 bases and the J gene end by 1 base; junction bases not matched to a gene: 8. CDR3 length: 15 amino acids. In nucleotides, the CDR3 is TGTGCCAGCAGCCTACCGGGACAGATGTCCTACGAGCAGTACTTC. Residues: CASSLPGQMSYEQYF.

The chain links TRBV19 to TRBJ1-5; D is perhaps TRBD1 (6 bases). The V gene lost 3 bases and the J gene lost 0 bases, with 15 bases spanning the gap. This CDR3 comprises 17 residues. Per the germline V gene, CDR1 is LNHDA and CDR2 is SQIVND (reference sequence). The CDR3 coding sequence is TGTGCCAGTAGTATTCAGGGGAGGGGGTATAGCAATCAGCCCCAGCATTTT. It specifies CASSIQGRGYSNQPQHF.

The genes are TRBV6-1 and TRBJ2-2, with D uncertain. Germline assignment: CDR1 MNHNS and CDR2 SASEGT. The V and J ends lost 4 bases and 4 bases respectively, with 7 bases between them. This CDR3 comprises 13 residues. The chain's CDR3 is CASSAVFTGELFF. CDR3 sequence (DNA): TGTGCCAGCAGTGCCGTCTTCACCGGGGAGCTGTTTTTT.

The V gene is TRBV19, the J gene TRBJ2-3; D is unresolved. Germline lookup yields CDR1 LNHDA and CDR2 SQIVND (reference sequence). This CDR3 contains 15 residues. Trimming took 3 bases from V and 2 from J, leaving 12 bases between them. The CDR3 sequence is CASSIGLLPTDTQYF. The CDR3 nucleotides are TGTGCCAGTAGTATTGGGCTTTTACCCACAGATACGCAGTATTTT.

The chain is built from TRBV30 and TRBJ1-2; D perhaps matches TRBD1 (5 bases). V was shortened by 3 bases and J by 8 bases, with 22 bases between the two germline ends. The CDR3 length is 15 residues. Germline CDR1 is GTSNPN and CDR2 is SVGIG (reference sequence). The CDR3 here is CAWSSFVGPFGGYTF. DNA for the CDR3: TGTGCCTGGAGCAGCTTCGTGGGGCCGTTTGGGGGCTACACCTTC.

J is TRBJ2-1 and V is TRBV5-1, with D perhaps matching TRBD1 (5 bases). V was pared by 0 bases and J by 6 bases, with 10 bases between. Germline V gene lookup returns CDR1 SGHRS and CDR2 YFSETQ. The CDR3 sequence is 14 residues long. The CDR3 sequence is CASSLARGSNEQFF. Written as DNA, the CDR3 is TGCGCCAGCAGCTTGGCTAGGGGATCCAATGAGCAGTTCTTC.

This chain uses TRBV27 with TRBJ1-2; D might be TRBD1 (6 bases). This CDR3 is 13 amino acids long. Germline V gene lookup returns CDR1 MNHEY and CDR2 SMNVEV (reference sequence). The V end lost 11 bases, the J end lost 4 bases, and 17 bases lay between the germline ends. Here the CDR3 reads CAGKNRGGYGYTF. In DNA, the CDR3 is TGTGCCGGCAAAAACAGAGGGGGCTATGGCTACACCTTC.

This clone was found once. CDR3 loop: CSIRTPGAYEQYF. The CDR3 DNA follows: TGCAGCATAAGGACCCCGGGGGCCTACGAGCAGTACTTC. The J gene is TRBJ2-7, the V gene TRBV29-1; a weak D match, TRBD2 (6 bases). The CDR3 covers 13 residues. Between the trimmed V and J ends, which lost 8 bases and 2 bases, there was a span of 16 bases. CDR1 and CDR2 (germline): SQVTM, ANQGSEA.